This entry describes one T cell receptor beta chain. This sample is drawn from a study of blood T cell repertoires in COVID-19. Study as a whole: Spain, Italy and the United States supplied samples that represented acute and convalescent COVID-19. From T cells, B-cell-depleted T cells, or PBMCs came the material, which was cDNA or gDNA.

As originally analysed: Reference gene primers were amplified, and this amplification served to estimate nucleated cell counts. TCRdb's copy holds only in-frame clones and misses some; the assay was immunoSEQ multiplex PCR. The V and J calls and clone size are taken from that table; D and trimming were inferred from the DNA. This table holds 55,000 to 65,000 clones, nearly 80% found once. The CDR3 sequence is 17 residues long. Germline assignment: CDR1 SGHDN and CDR2 FVKESK. Trimming removed 0 bases from V and 0 bases from J, with 13 bases in between. This TCR came from a human donor in a cohort sampled during active COVID-19. The chain employs TRBV14 and TRBJ2-3, with D perhaps TRBD2 (6 bases). Sequencing input: peripheral blood. In nucleotides, the CDR3 is TGTGCCAGCAGCCAAGAAGAGGCGGGACTGAGCACAGATACGCAGTATTTT. Its translation: CASSQEEAGLSTDTQYF. The complete variable domain, with remaining parts taken from reference TRBV14 and TRBJ2-3, reads EAGVTQFPSHSVIEKGQTVTLRCDPISGHDNLYWYRRVMGKEIKFLLHFVKESKQDESGMPNNRFLAERTGGTYSTLKVQPAELEDSGVYFCASSQEEAGLSTDTQYFGPGTRLTVL.